Detailed here is one TCR beta chain. Its specificity is unknown. The record originates from a study of T cell repertoires in cytomegalovirus infection. Looking at the study overall: It was the public TCR beta signatures that indicated both CMV infection and matching HLA type. General observations from the study: The study identified carriers of CMV plus the relevant HLA from cumulative public TCR beta family frequency. HLA-C-restricted CMV clonotypes gave the most frequent clonotype in two of eight donors.

V was cut by 5 bases and J by 5 bases, with 12 bases left in between. This CDR3 region has 13 residues. The germline V gene encodes CDR1 ENHRY and CDR2 SYGVKD. TCRdb reprocessed the reads with MiXCR, giving one entry per CDR3 protein. The sample consists of 290,000 or so distinct CDR3 sequences, around 9.1% of them appearing once. Sequences were obtained from PBMCs. The chain has TRBV10-3 and TRBJ2-5; D is perhaps TRBD2 (5 bases). This sequence was found in a human donor in good health (CMV status not recorded). Some clones in this sample may be carry-over from other donors' samples. As DNA, the CDR3 is TGTGCCATCAGTTGGACGGGAATGGAGACCCAGTACTTC. It translates to CAISWTGMETQYF.